This T cell receptor (beta chain) was profiled in a study of T cell repertoires in cytomegalovirus infection. Using its own MiXCR run on the reads, TCRdb lists one record per CDR3 protein. The sample has nearly 450,000 distinct CDR3 sequences, approximately 32% seen once. Trimming cost V 3 bases and J 4 bases, with 8 bases left between them. This CDR3 comprises 13 residues. Germline CDR1 reads MNHNS; CDR2 reads SASEGT. The rearrangement uses TRBV6-1 and TRBJ2-3; D not certain. Sequencing was carried out using PBMCs. The origin of this receptor is a human donor in good health (CMV status not recorded). Some clones in this sample may be carry-over from other donors' samples. In DNA form, the CDR3 reads TGTGCCAGCAGTGACCAGATTGCAGATACGCAGTATTTT. Encoded protein: CASSDQIADTQYF.